These 15 T cell receptor beta chains came from one sample sequenced in a study of CD8+ T cells in alopecia areata. Noted treatment: oral pan-JAK inhibitor, 5-10 mg twice daily. RNA extraction and reverse transcription yielded cDNA as sequencing template. Assay used: immunoSEQ multiplex PCR; TCRdb lists only in-frame clones, some missing. This sample has 270,000 or so clones; roughly 64% occur once, and the top ten carry about 1.8%. This specimen consisted of CD4+ T cells sorted from blood, obtained at week 24, from a patient treated with tofacitinib. The origin of the receptors is a human donor with alopecia areata.

The chain is built from TRBV11-1 and TRBJ1-2, with D unresolved. The germline gives CDR1 SGHAT, CDR2 FQDESV (reference sequence). The CDR3 has 11 residues. Trimming removed 6 bases from V and 2 bases from J, with 4 bases in between. The CDR3 DNA follows: TGTGCCAGCAGTCCAAACTATGGCTACACCTTC. Residues: CASSPNYGYTF.

The chain is built from TRBV27 and TRBJ1-2; D is unclear. This CDR3 is 14 amino acids long. In germline, CDR1 is MNHEY, CDR2 SMNVEV (reference sequence). V was pared by 6 bases and J by 6 bases, with 17 bases between. The CDR3 sequence is CASSPNTGENGYTF. In DNA form, the CDR3 reads TGTGCCAGCAGCCCTAACACCGGGGAGAATGGCTACACCTTC.

The chain employs TRBV29-1 and TRBJ1-6; TRBD1 matches at 10 bases. With 0 bases clipped from V and 5 bases from J, the junction kept 7 bases outside the gene matches. Germline V gives CDR1 SQVTM, CDR2 ANQGSEA. The CDR3 is 17 residues long. The CDR3 bases are TGCAGCGTTGAAGATCTTGAGGGACAGGGGAATAATTCACCCCTCCACTTT. Translation: CSVEDLEGQGNNSPLHF.

This rearrangement joins TRBV25-1 to TRBJ2-7; TRBD2 matches at 10 bases. V lost 4 bases to trimming and J lost 2 bases; unmatched junction nucleotides: 8. In germline, CDR1 is MGHDK, CDR2 SYGVNS. This CDR3 has 16 amino acids. CDR3 protein: CASSGPSSGGAYEQYF. The CDR3 nucleotides are TGTGCCAGCAGTGGACCCTCGAGCGGGGGGGCCTACGAGCAGTACTTC.

The rearrangement links TRBV29-1 to TRBJ2-3; D call uncertain. V was pared by 1 base and J by 0 bases, with 8 bases between. CDR3 length equals 14 residues. Germline CDR1 reads SQVTM; CDR2 reads ANQGSEA. The CDR3 nucleotides are TGCAGCGTTGAAGCCGGGCGGAGCACAGATACGCAGTATTTT. It specifies CSVEAGRSTDTQYF.

This chain links TRBV6-6 with TRBJ2-3; D remains ambiguous. V was cut by 2 bases and J by 9 bases, with 9 bases left in between. The germline CDR1 and CDR2 sequences are MNHNY and SVGAGI (reference sequence). CDR3 length equals 12 residues. The CDR3 coding sequence is TGTGCCAGCAGTTACCTCGAGGAAACGCAGTATTTT. Protein sequence: CASSYLEETQYF.

The gene calls are TRBV28 and TRBJ2-7; 12 bases are shared with TRBD2. The germline V gene has CDR1 MDHEN and CDR2 SYDVKM. The CDR3 has 13 residues. V lost 6 bases, J lost 4 bases, and 1 base stayed unmatched. This CDR3 is CASRTSGGYEQYF. The CDR3, as DNA: TGTGCCAGCAGGACTAGCGGGGGTTACGAGCAGTACTTC.

The rearrangement links TRBV25-1 to TRBJ1-2; 8 bases are shared with TRBD1. The germline V gene has CDR1 MGHDK and CDR2 SYGVNS. The CDR3 consists of 16 residues. With V trimmed by 3 bases and J by 8 bases, 14 bases remained unmatched. The CDR3 DNA is TGTGCCAGCAGTGAGCATGGCCTGCAGGGGGCTGACGGCTACACCTTC. Amino acid sequence: CASSEHGLQGADGYTF.

A few counts support this clone. The genes are TRBV2 and TRBJ2-5, with D perhaps matching TRBD2 (6 bases). V lost 3 bases and J 5 bases, leaving 10 bases between the germline ends. CDR1 SNHLY and CDR2 FYNNEI come from the germline V gene. This CDR3 has 13 amino acids. The CDR3 protein is CASSDGAGETQYF. In nucleotides, the CDR3 is TGTGCCAGCAGTGACGGGGCGGGGGAGACCCAGTACTTC.

This clone has a handful of counts. The chain combines TRBV19 with TRBJ1-5; tentatively, D is TRBD1 (6 bases). Germline V gene lookup returns CDR1 LNHDA and CDR2 SQIVND (reference sequence). This CDR3 has 15 amino acids. Trimming took off 7 bases at V and 5 bases at J, with 18 bases between the two ends. DNA for the CDR3: TGTGCCAGTAATAACCGACAGGCAAGTCATCAGCCCCAGCATTTT. Translating it yields CASNNRQASHQPQHF.

The rearrangement uses TRBV29-1 and TRBJ1-1; D call uncertain. The ends were cut back, 7 bases at V and 4 bases at J, with 16 bases in the middle. Per the germline V gene, CDR1 is SQVTM and CDR2 is ANQGSEA. The CDR3 spans 13 residues. The CDR3, as DNA: TGCAGCGCCGTCCGCAGGACGGCCACTGAAGCTTTCTTT. Encoded protein: CSAVRRTATEAFF.

V gene TRBV28 combines with J gene TRBJ2-1; TRBD1 matches at 7 bases. This CDR3 has 14 residues. Losses at the gene ends were 6 bases for V and 5 bases for J; bases not matched to a gene: 7. Germline-derived CDR1 and CDR2 are MDHEN and SYDVKM. The CDR3 here is CASSLDRYDNEQFF. The CDR3 region has the DNA TGTGCCAGCAGCCTGGACAGGTACGACAATGAGCAGTTCTTC.

The chain has TRBV4-1 and TRBJ2-7; D is possibly TRBD1 (6 bases). CDR1 MGHRA and CDR2 YSYEKL come from the germline V gene. V was pared by 2 bases and J by 2 bases, with 19 bases between. The CDR3 loop spans 17 amino acids. CDR3 coding DNA: TGCGCCAGCAGCCAACCTACGAGGGGGTTGGCTACCTACGAGCAGTACTTC. Translating gives CASSQPTRGLATYEQYF.

This chain uses TRBV29-1 with TRBJ2-3; the match to TRBD1 covers 7 bases. J gave up 0 bases and V 4 bases, and 4 bases lay outside the gene matches. The CDR3 totals 14 residues. Germline V lookup: CDR1 SQVTM, CDR2 ANQGSEA. The DNA of the CDR3 is TGCAGCGTTGGAAGGACAGGCAGCACAGATACGCAGTATTTT. Encoded protein: CSVGRTGSTDTQYF.

V usage is TRBV18 and J usage is TRBJ2-1; 8 bases line up with TRBD2. The ends lost 6 bases at V and 5 bases at J; junction bases unmatched: 6. Germline-derived CDR1 and CDR2 are KGHSH and LQKENI. This CDR3 comprises 14 residues. The DNA of the CDR3 is TGTGCCAGCTCCCCCGGGGGGGCTGACAATGAGCAGTTCTTC. Protein product: CASSPGGADNEQFF.